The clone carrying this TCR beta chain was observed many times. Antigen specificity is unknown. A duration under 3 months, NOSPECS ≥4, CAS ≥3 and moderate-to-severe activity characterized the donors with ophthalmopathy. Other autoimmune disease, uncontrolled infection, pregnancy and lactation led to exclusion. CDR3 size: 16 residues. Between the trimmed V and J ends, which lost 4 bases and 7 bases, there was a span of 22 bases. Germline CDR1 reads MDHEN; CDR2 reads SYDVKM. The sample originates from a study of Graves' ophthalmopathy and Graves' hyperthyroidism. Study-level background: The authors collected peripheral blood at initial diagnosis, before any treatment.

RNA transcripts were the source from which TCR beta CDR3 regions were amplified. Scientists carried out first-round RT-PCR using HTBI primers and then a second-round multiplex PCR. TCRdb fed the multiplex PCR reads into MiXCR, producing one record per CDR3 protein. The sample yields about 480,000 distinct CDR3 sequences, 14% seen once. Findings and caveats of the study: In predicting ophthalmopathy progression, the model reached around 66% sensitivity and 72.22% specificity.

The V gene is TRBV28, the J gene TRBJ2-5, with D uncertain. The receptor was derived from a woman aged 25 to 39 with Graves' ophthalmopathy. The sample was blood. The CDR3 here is CASSSRMSPRVWTQYF. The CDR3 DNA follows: TGTGCCAGCAGTTCCCGCATGAGCCCCCGGGTGTGGACCCAGTACTTC.